The 29 T cell receptor beta chains below come from one sample, sequenced in a study of graft-versus-host responses after intestinal transplantation. Clones were read by immunoSEQ multiplex PCR, and TCRdb kept only the in-frame ones, dropping some. The sample carries approximately 25,000 clones, just under 95% recorded once. Sequencing was performed on PBMCs, taken 30 days after intestinal transplant. These receptors were obtained from a human patient who received an intestinal transplant, so some T cells may come from the graft donor.

The chain joins TRBV4-1 to TRBJ1-5; D uncertain. This CDR3 spans 15 amino acids. The germline V gene has CDR1 MGHRA and CDR2 YSYEKL. V shed 1 base and J shed 9 bases, with 16 bases lying between them. The CDR3 loop reads CASSQVHGPSWPQHF. Here the CDR3 DNA reads TGCGCCAGCAGCCAAGTGCACGGCCCTTCATGGCCCCAGCATTTT.

This sequence joins TRBV6-1 and TRBJ1-2, with TRBD1 identical over 11 bases. The CDR3 sequence is 14 residues long. Germline CDR1 is MNHNS and CDR2 is SASEGT. Trimming cost V 7 bases and J 8 bases; bases outside gene matches: 9. The CDR3 loop reads CASTIGQGAGGYTF. CDR3 DNA: TGTGCCAGCACCATCGGACAGGGGGCGGGAGGCTACACCTTC.

This chain links TRBV6-5 with TRBJ2-4; tentative D call: TRBD1 (6 bases). Trimming took 6 bases from V and 6 from J, leaving 9 bases between them. Germline V lookup: CDR1 MNHEY, CDR2 SVGAGI. The CDR3 runs to 12 residues. Here the CDR3 DNA reads TGTGCCAGCAGCCCGACAGGAAACATTCAGTACTTC. It translates to CASSPTGNIQYF.

This clone appeared once. V usage is TRBV19 and J usage is TRBJ2-2; 11 nucleotides line up with TRBD1. The CDR3 has 17 amino acids. The V gene end was trimmed by 0 bases and the J gene end by 7 bases; junction bases not matched to a gene: 7. The germline gives CDR1 LNHDA, CDR2 SQIVND (reference sequence). The CDR3 spells CASSIEDRGLVIGELFF. The CDR3 region has the DNA TGTGCCAGTAGTATAGAGGACAGGGGGCTAGTTATCGGGGAGCTGTTTTTT.

A few counts support this clone. The chain couples TRBV30 to TRBJ1-2; tentatively, D is TRBD1 (6 bases). The V gene lost 5 bases and the J gene lost 5 bases, with 12 bases spanning the gap. From germline, CDR1 is GTSNPN and CDR2 SVGIG (reference sequence). This CDR3 has 12 residues. Here the CDR3 DNA reads TGTGCCTGGGAGTTTGGACAGTATGGCTACACCTTC. Residues: CAWEFGQYGYTF.

This clone was observed once. A read error may account for a junction end that differs from germline. The V and J genes are TRBV7-6 and TRBJ2-7, with 11 bases aligning to TRBD2. This CDR3 contains 15 residues. Germline values: CDR1 SGHVS, CDR2 FNYEAQ. The CDR3 bases are TGTGCCAGCAGTTACGGGACTAGCGGAAACTACGAGCGGTACTTC. Translation: CASSYGTSGNYERYF.

The CDR3 sequence: CASSHERTGPNYGYTF. CDR3 nucleotide sequence: TGCGCCAGCAGCCACGAAAGGACAGGGCCTAACTATGGCTACACCTTC. V and J are TRBV5-1 and TRBJ1-2; 8 bases map to TRBD1. The germline gives CDR1 SGHRS, CDR2 YFSETQ. The CDR3 sequence is 16 residues long. The J segment lost 0 bases and the V segment lost 4 bases, leaving 8 bases of the junction unmatched.

For the CDR3, the DNA is TGTGCCAGCAGTGGGGACAGGGATGGCAATCAGCCCCAGCATTTT. The encoded protein is CASSGDRDGNQPQHF. This chain connects TRBV6-1 to TRBJ1-5; TRBD1 matches 9 bases. V dropped 4 bases and J dropped 2; count of bases not matched to a gene: 3. Germline values: CDR1 MNHNS, CDR2 SASEGT. This CDR3 has 15 residues.

This clone was recorded once. The chain carries TRBV6-1 and TRBJ2-1; the D gene is possibly TRBD1 (6 bases). The ends were cut back, 1 base at V and 8 bases at J, with 15 bases in the middle. Germline CDR1 reads MNHNS; CDR2 reads SASEGT. CDR3 size: 15 residues. The CDR3 is CASSEGRGGTYEQFF. CDR3 DNA sequence: TGTGCCAGCAGTGAAGGCAGGGGTGGAACATATGAGCAGTTCTTC.

The chain couples TRBV19 to TRBJ2-7; a possible D gene is TRBD2 (6 bases). V gave up 0 bases and J gave up 0 bases, with 9 bases separating them. The germline CDR1 and CDR2 sequences are LNHDA and SQIVND (reference sequence). The CDR3 runs 15 residues. The CDR3 region is CASSIEGDFSYEQYF. CDR3 coding DNA: TGTGCCAGTAGTATAGAGGGGGACTTCTCCTACGAGCAGTACTTC.

V is TRBV4-1 and J is TRBJ2-5; 12 bases match TRBD1. Per the germline V gene, CDR1 is MGHRA and CDR2 is YSYEKL. The CDR3 totals 15 residues. The V gene end was trimmed by 1 base and the J gene end by 4 bases; junction bases not matched to a gene: 1. The CDR3 region has the DNA TGCGCCAGCAGCCAAGGGGACAGGGGGCTAGAGACCCAGTACTTC. Amino acids: CASSQGDRGLETQYF.

The rearrangement joins TRBV6-1 to TRBJ1-1, with a possible D match to TRBD1 (5 bases). The CDR3 length is 14 residues. V lost 6 bases, J lost 3 bases, and 14 bases lay in between. Germline V gene sequence: CDR1 MNHNS, CDR2 SASEGT. In DNA, the CDR3 is TGTGCCAGCAGCTCGGGGGTCCTGGACACTGAAGCTTTCTTT. This translates into CASSSGVLDTEAFF.

This clone has a single count. The chain links TRBV15 to TRBJ2-7; D uncertain. The CDR3 length is 13 residues. V dropped 3 bases and J dropped 0 bases, with 6 bases sitting between them. Germline V gene sequence: CDR1 LNHNV, CDR2 YYDKDF (reference sequence). CDR3 nucleotides: TGTGCCACCAGCAGCGTTAGCTCCTACGAGCAGTACTTC. Residues: CATSSVSSYEQYF.

The chain joins TRBV5-5 to TRBJ1-4; 7 nucleotides match TRBD1. The CDR3 covers 17 residues. Trimming at V came to 5 bases and at J to 0 bases, leaving 10 bases not matched to a gene. Per the germline V gene, CDR1 is SGHKS and CDR2 is YYEKEE (reference sequence). This CDR3 is CASSSHGQAATNEKLFF. The DNA of the CDR3 is TGTGCCAGCAGTTCACATGGACAGGCCGCAACTAATGAAAAACTGTTTTTT.

The genes are TRBV6-1 and TRBJ1-2; 10 bases are shared with TRBD1. The CDR3 contains 16 residues. The V and J ends lost 0 bases and 0 bases, in that order; junction bases with no gene match: 1. The V gene's germline CDR1 is MNHNS and CDR2 SASEGT. In DNA form, the CDR3 reads TGTGCCAGCAGTGAAGCTGGGACAGGGGCTAACTATGGCTACACCTTC. This sequence encodes CASSEAGTGANYGYTF.

The chain uses TRBV6-6 and TRBJ1-5, with 9 nucleotides matching TRBD1. This CDR3 region has 15 residues. The germline V gene has CDR1 MNHNY and CDR2 SVGAGI (reference sequence). Trimming at V came to 4 bases and at J to 4 bases, leaving 5 bases not matched to a gene. The CDR3 protein is CASSSLTGGNQPQHF. The CDR3 bases are TGTGCCAGCAGTTCATTGACAGGGGGAAATCAGCCCCAGCATTTT.

The chain joins TRBV28 to TRBJ1-4, with 8 bases fitting TRBD1. V trimming: 6 bases; J trimming: 4 bases; junction bases outside the gene matches: 7. The CDR3 contains 15 residues. Germline V gives CDR1 MDHEN, CDR2 SYDVKM. The DNA for the CDR3 is TGTGCCAGCAGACCGATAACAGGGGGTAATGAAAAACTGTTTTTT. Its translation: CASRPITGGNEKLFF.

V gene TRBV7-6 combines with J gene TRBJ1-1, with no clear D. The CDR3 is made up of 15 amino acids. Germline V CDR1 and CDR2: SGHVS, FNYEAQ. V shed 2 bases and J shed 0 bases, with 10 bases lying between them. The CDR3 reads CASSLYEGLNTEAFF. In DNA, the CDR3 is TGTGCCAGCAGCTTATACGAGGGCTTGAACACTGAAGCTTTCTTT.

The chain employs TRBV27 and TRBJ2-7; D possibly uses TRBD1 or TRBD2 (5 bases each). CDR1 is MNHEY, CDR2 SMNVEV, per germline (reference sequence). CDR3 length: 15 amino acids. Between the trimmed V and J ends, which lost 6 bases and 6 bases, there was a span of 21 bases. Here the CDR3 reads CASSPGTVPGGEQYF. DNA of the CDR3: TGTGCCAGCAGCCCCGGGACCGTGCCGGGCGGCGAGCAGTACTTC.

The chain uses TRBV28 and TRBJ2-7; TRBD1 matches at 9 bases. Germline CDR1 reads MDHEN; CDR2 reads SYDVKM. The V and J ends lost 5 bases and 3 bases, in that order; junction bases with no gene match: 17. The CDR3 runs to 18 residues. This chain's CDR3 is CASSPRYRGREGFYEQYF. The CDR3, as DNA: TGTGCCAGCAGTCCGCGATACAGGGGGCGCGAGGGTTTCTACGAGCAGTACTTC.

The V gene is TRBV6-1, the J gene TRBJ2-7; TRBD1 might be the D (5 bases). The CDR3 length is 14 residues. The V and J ends lost 1 base and 3 bases respectively, with 10 bases between them. Germline V CDR1 and CDR2: MNHNS, SASEGT. The CDR3 nucleotides are TGTGCCAGCAGTGAAGAAGGGGTCTTCTACGAGCAGTACTTC. Translated, it gives CASSEEGVFYEQYF.

The rearrangement uses TRBV5-4 and TRBJ2-3, with 9 bases matching TRBD1. Germline V CDR1 and CDR2: SGHNT, YYREEE (reference sequence). The CDR3 is 16 residues long. V lost 4 bases and J lost 1; bases outside the gene matches: 7. CDR3 region: CASSPGQGRGTDTQYF. DNA of the CDR3: TGTGCCAGCAGCCCGGGACAGGGCCGGGGCACAGATACGCAGTATTTT.

This clone has just one count. V usage is TRBV7-9 and J usage is TRBJ1-1; D not certain. The germline V and J ends were trimmed by 5 bases and 5 bases, with 9 bases remaining between them. Germline CDR1 is SEHNR and CDR2 is FQNEAQ (reference sequence). The CDR3 consists of 12 residues. CDR3 region: CASSRTGTEAFF. The CDR3 nucleotides read TGTGCCAGCAGCCGGACTGGGACTGAAGCTTTCTTT.

V is TRBV28 and J is TRBJ1-2, with D possibly being TRBD1 (5 bases). CDR3 length: 13 residues. Deletions cut 6 bases from V and 8 bases from J, with 16 bases between. Germline V gene lookup returns CDR1 MDHEN and CDR2 SYDVKM. The CDR3 DNA reads as TGTGCCAGCAGCCAGGGTACTATAGGAGGCTACACCTTC. Protein sequence: CASSQGTIGGYTF.

The rearrangement joins TRBV7-9 to TRBJ1-1; D not certain. Germline CDR1 is SEHNR and CDR2 is FQNEAQ (reference sequence). Deletions cut 8 bases from V and 10 bases from J, with 17 bases between. The CDR3 length is 12 residues. In DNA form, the CDR3 reads TGTGCCAGCTTTCCGGGCGCAATGGGAGCTTTCTTT. Residues: CASFPGAMGAFF.

The chain uses TRBV28 and TRBJ1-6; D might be TRBD1 (5 bases). Germline lookup yields CDR1 MDHEN and CDR2 SYDVKM. The length of the CDR3 is 13 residues. The V end lost 4 bases, the J end lost 12 bases, and 13 bases lay between the germline ends. CDR3: CASSSPSTEPLHF. CDR3 coding DNA: TGTGCCAGCAGTTCCCCCTCGACAGAACCCCTCCACTTT.

The rearrangement uses TRBV6-5 and TRBJ2-2; D is unresolved. The CDR3 extends over 12 amino acids. With 8 bases removed from V and 1 base from J, the gap between germline ends came to 5 bases. Germline V lookup: CDR1 MNHEY, CDR2 SVGAGI. The CDR3 spells CASPENTGELFF. Written as DNA, the CDR3 is TGTGCCAGCCCCGAGAACACCGGGGAGCTGTTTTTT.

The chain couples TRBV6-4 to TRBJ2-1; 8 bases agree with TRBD2. The CDR3 covers 15 residues. Germline V gene sequence: CDR1 MRHNA, CDR2 SNTAGT. Germline trimming cut 3 bases from V and 3 bases from J; bases unmatched to any gene: 4. The CDR3 DNA follows: TGTGCCAGCAGTGAAAGCGGGAGTGACTACAATGAGCAGTTCTTC. Translating gives CASSESGSDYNEQFF.

This chain uses TRBV19 with TRBJ2-7; no firm D call. V shed 5 bases and J shed 0 bases, with 8 bases lying between them. This CDR3 contains 13 residues. Germline CDR1 reads LNHDA; CDR2 reads SQIVND (reference sequence). The CDR3 nucleotides are TGTGCCAGTAGTGAAGACAACTCCTACGAGCAGTACTTC. Its translation: CASSEDNSYEQYF.